These 28 T cell receptor beta chains came from one sample sequenced in a study of blood T cell repertoires in COVID-19. The data were produced by immunoSEQ multiplex PCR, yet TCRdb's version contains in-frame clones alone and is incomplete. The sample has around 150,000 clones, about 85% seen once; the top ten hold 3.3%. Specimen: peripheral blood. These receptors came from a human donor with acute or convalescent COVID-19. The donor label of this sample is uncertain.

V gene TRBV9 combines with J gene TRBJ1-4; a weak D match, TRBD1 (5 bases). This CDR3 spans 15 amino acids. The V and J ends lost 2 bases and 4 bases respectively, with 12 bases between them. Germline CDR1 reads SGDLS; CDR2 reads YYNGEE. This CDR3 reads CASSVALTVNEKLFF. CDR3 nucleotide sequence: TGTGCCAGCAGCGTTGCCCTGACAGTTAATGAAAAACTGTTTTTT.

The chain is built from TRBV7-2 and TRBJ1-3; 9 bases map to TRBD1. V shed 4 bases, J shed 4 bases, and the junction held 5 bases outside the gene matches. The CDR3 has 15 residues. From germline, CDR1 is SGHTA and CDR2 FQGNSA. The CDR3 is CASSWTGDSGNTIYF. The DNA for the CDR3 is TGTGCCAGCAGCTGGACAGGGGACTCGGGAAACACCATATATTTT.

This clone has only a few counts. The chain uses TRBV19 and TRBJ1-2, with a possible D match to TRBD1 (6 bases). Germline assignment: CDR1 LNHDA and CDR2 SQIVND (reference sequence). This CDR3 has 14 residues. With 6 bases removed from V and 4 bases from J, the gap between germline ends came to 15 bases. This CDR3 is CASREQGSGYGYTF. The CDR3 bases are TGTGCCAGTAGGGAACAGGGCTCTGGCTATGGCTACACCTTC. The full variable domain, its missing parts supplied by reference TRBV19 and TRBJ1-2, is DGGITQSPKYLFRKEGQNVTLSCEQNLNHDAMYWYRQDPGQGLRLIYYSQIVNDFQKGDIAEGYSVSREKKESFPLTVTSAQKNPTAFYLCASREQGSGYGYTFGSGTRLTVV.

V gene TRBV14 combines with J gene TRBJ2-5; 9 nucleotides agree with TRBD1. The CDR3 consists of 14 residues. J gave up 5 bases and V 6 bases, and 7 bases lay outside the gene matches. Germline loops: CDR1 SGHDN, CDR2 FVKESK. CDR3 amino acids: CASSVAGTGETQYF. CDR3 DNA: TGTGCCAGCAGTGTGGCCGGGACAGGGGAGACCCAGTACTTC. Full variable domain (rest looked up from reference TRBV14 and TRBJ2-5): EAGVTQFPSHSVIEKGQTVTLRCDPISGHDNLYWYRRVMGKEIKFLLHFVKESKQDESGMPNNRFLAERTGGTYSTLKVQPAELEDSGVYFCASSVAGTGETQYFGPGTRLLVL.

The rearrangement links TRBV6-5 to TRBJ1-5; maybe TRBD1 (6 bases). The germline CDR1 and CDR2 sequences are MNHEY and SVGAGI. This CDR3 comprises 15 residues. Trimming stripped 8 bases from V and 0 bases from J, with 14 bases between. The CDR3 DNA reads as TGTGCCAGCTCGATCGGGACACTTAGCAATCAGCCCCAGCATTTT. Translation: CASSIGTLSNQPQHF.

The rearrangement joins TRBV19 to TRBJ2-7; D perhaps matches TRBD1 (5 bases). The ends were cut back, 3 bases at V and 2 bases at J, with 11 bases in the middle. This CDR3 region has 14 residues. Looked up from germline, CDR1 is LNHDA and CDR2 is SQIVND (reference sequence). CDR3 sequence reads: CASSIPDNTYEQYF. CDR3 DNA sequence: TGTGCCAGTAGTATCCCGGACAACACCTACGAGCAGTACTTC.

This rearrangement joins TRBV7-9 to TRBJ2-5; D perhaps matches TRBD2 (6 bases). Germline CDR1 and CDR2: SEHNR and FQNEAQ (reference sequence). Deletions cut 0 bases from V and 4 bases from J, with 9 bases between. There are 14 residues in the CDR3. CDR3 amino acids: CASSLAGGLETQYF. Here the CDR3 DNA reads TGTGCCAGCAGCTTAGCTGGGGGGTTAGAGACCCAGTACTTC.

This chain uses TRBV19 with TRBJ1-2; TRBD1 agrees at 7 bases. The CDR3 loop spans 17 amino acids. V gave up 5 bases and J gave up 2 bases; unmatched junction bases: 14. Looked up from germline, CDR1 is LNHDA and CDR2 is SQIVND (reference sequence). In DNA, the CDR3 is TGTGCCAGTAGTTCCCCGGGCGCATTGACAGGGAACTATGGCTACACCTTC. Translated, it gives CASSSPGALTGNYGYTF.

This clone was found once. This rearrangement joins TRBV5-1 to TRBJ2-5; D possibly corresponds to TRBD1 (6 bases). The length of the CDR3 is 14 residues. V lost 3 bases to trimming and J lost 5 bases, with 14 bases between them. Germline V gene lookup returns CDR1 SGHRS and CDR2 YFSETQ. The CDR3 DNA is TGCGCCAGCAGCTCGGGACACTTAGGCGAGACCCAGTACTTC. It yields the protein CASSSGHLGETQYF.

This chain joins TRBV24-1 and TRBJ1-1; 8 bases agree with TRBD1. Per germline, CDR1 KGHDR and CDR2 SFDVKD. The ends lost 2 bases at V and 1 base at J; junction bases unmatched: 8. CDR3 length: 17 residues. CDR3 coding DNA: TGTGCCACCAGTGATTCCGACAGGGGACTTAAGAACACTGAAGCTTTCTTT. Translated: CATSDSDRGLKNTEAFF.

The V call is TRBV28, the J call TRBJ1-5; D is unresolved. Germline V gene data show CDR1 as MDHEN and CDR2 as SYDVKM. The CDR3 sequence is 15 residues long. V shed 4 bases and J shed 4 bases, with 14 bases lying between them. DNA for the CDR3: TGTGCCAGCAGTTGGTTCGGAACAGTTAATCAGCCCCAGCATTTT. This gives the protein CASSWFGTVNQPQHF.

The chain has TRBV11-3 and TRBJ2-2; 12 positions agree with TRBD2. The CDR3 totals 17 residues. Germline V gives CDR1 SGHNT, CDR2 YENEEA. Trimming at V came to 4 bases and at J to 5 bases, leaving 8 bases not matched to a gene. CDR3 sequence reads: CASSSQTSGGKTGELFF. The CDR3 DNA reads TGTGCCAGCAGCTCCCAGACTAGCGGGGGAAAGACCGGGGAGCTGTTTTTT.

In its sample, this clone was seen once. The chain has TRBV20-1 and TRBJ1-1; D unclear. V gave up 5 bases and J gave up 0 bases, with 4 bases separating them. CDR1 is DFQATT, CDR2 SNEGSKA, per germline (reference sequence). The CDR3 is made up of 11 amino acids. CDR3 nucleotide sequence: TGCAGTGCTCCTCTGAACACTGAAGCTTTCTTT. Translating it yields CSAPLNTEAFF.

This chain uses TRBV3-1 (or the pseudogene TRBV3-2) with TRBJ1-1; D is undetermined. Per the germline V gene, CDR1 is LGHDT and CDR2 is YNNKEL (reference sequence). With 1 base removed from V and 1 base from J, the gap between germline ends came to 7 bases. CDR3 size: 14 residues. CDR3 sequence (DNA): TGTGCCAGCAGCCAAGGACACACGAACACTGAAGCTTTCTTT. Residues: CASSQGHTNTEAFF.

This chain uses TRBV3-1 (or the pseudogene TRBV3-2) with TRBJ1-5, with 9 nucleotides matching TRBD1. The CDR3 contains 17 residues. Germline V gene lookup returns CDR1 LGHDT and CDR2 YNNKEL (reference sequence). V gave up 3 bases and J gave up 1 base; unmatched junction bases: 7. The CDR3 bases are TGTGCCAGCAGCCAGGGACAGGGCTCCCTAAGCAATCAGCCCCAGCATTTT. This encodes CASSQGQGSLSNQPQHF.

The J gene is TRBJ2-3, the V gene TRBV29-1, with 8 positions matching TRBD2. V lost 4 bases and J lost 5; bases outside the gene matches: 5. Germline CDR1 SQVTM, CDR2 ANQGSEA. The CDR3 extends over 13 amino acids. The CDR3 sequence: CSVGAGTRDTQYF. The CDR3 DNA reads TGCAGCGTTGGAGCCGGGACTAGAGATACGCAGTATTTT.

V gene TRBV24-1 combines with J gene TRBJ2-3, with 10 bases fitting TRBD1. Germline values: CDR1 KGHDR, CDR2 SFDVKD. V lost 4 bases and J lost 2; bases outside the gene matches: 5. This CDR3 comprises 16 residues. The CDR3 spells CATSEPRQGATDTQYF. The CDR3 nucleotides are TGTGCCACCAGTGAGCCCCGACAGGGGGCCACAGATACGCAGTATTTT.

The gene calls are TRBV18 and TRBJ2-7, with 8 bases aligning to TRBD1. CDR3 length: 16 residues. Trimming removed 4 bases from V and 0 bases from J; junction bases left unmatched: 8. Germline V gene lookup returns CDR1 KGHSH and CDR2 LQKENI. CDR3: CASSQQADRASYEQYF. Written as DNA, the CDR3 is TGTGCCAGCTCACAACAGGCGGACAGGGCCTCCTACGAGCAGTACTTC.

This clone was detected only once. The chain combines TRBV20-1 with TRBJ1-5; D might be TRBD1 (6 bases). CDR3 size: 15 residues. The germline gives CDR1 DFQATT, CDR2 SNEGSKA (reference sequence). V shed 3 bases and J shed 5 bases, with 17 bases lying between them. CDR3 sequence (DNA): TGCAGTGCTAGTAGCCCAGGGGTTCCCGATCAGCCCCAGCATTTT. Protein sequence: CSASSPGVPDQPQHF.

V gene TRBV7-9 combines with J gene TRBJ1-1; D might be TRBD1 (6 bases). Trimming pared 5 bases from V and 6 bases from J, leaving 16 bases between. Germline assignment: CDR1 SEHNR and CDR2 FQNEAQ (reference sequence). The CDR3 extends over 14 amino acids. The CDR3 bases are TGTGCCAGCAGCGTACAGGGTGAGTTTGCTGAAGCTTTCTTT. Its translation is CASSVQGEFAEAFF.

The chain uses TRBV9 and TRBJ1-6; D call uncertain. Per the germline V gene, CDR1 is SGDLS and CDR2 is YYNGEE. The CDR3 totals 15 residues. V gave up 0 bases and J gave up 8 bases, with 12 bases separating them. As DNA, the CDR3 is TGTGCCAGCAGCGTAGAACCGAGACAAGATTCACCCCTCCACTTT. Translated: CASSVEPRQDSPLHF.

This clone was recorded once. J is TRBJ2-4 and V is TRBV19; 9 bases match TRBD1. The CDR3 runs 17 residues. The junction had 10 bases not matched to a gene; V was cut back by 6 bases and J by 1 base. Germline CDR1 and CDR2: LNHDA and SQIVND (reference sequence). The CDR3 is CASRGWTGDRAKNIQYF. In nucleotides, the CDR3 is TGTGCCAGTAGGGGATGGACAGGGGATAGGGCCAAAAACATTCAGTACTTC.

The genes are TRBV18 and TRBJ1-3; no firm D call. Looked up from germline, CDR1 is KGHSH and CDR2 is LQKENI. The length of the CDR3 is 15 residues. V dropped 3 bases and J dropped 1 base, with 10 bases sitting between them. The CDR3 reads CASSPTAGSGNTIYF. Written as DNA, the CDR3 is TGTGCCAGCTCACCCACGGCCGGGTCTGGAAACACCATATATTTT. The complete variable domain, with remaining parts taken from reference TRBV18 and TRBJ1-3, reads NAGVMQNPRHLVRRRGQEARLRCSPMKGHSHVYWYRQLPEEGLKFMVYLQKENIIDESGMPKERFSAEFPKEGPSILRIQQVVRGDSAAYFCASSPTAGSGNTIYFGEGSWLTVV.

The chain carries TRBV10-3 and TRBJ2-1, with D unresolved. CDR1 and CDR2 (germline): ENHRY, SYGVKD. V was pared by 6 bases and J by 5 bases, with 5 bases between. The CDR3 runs to 11 residues. This CDR3 is CAISSNNEQFF. For the CDR3, the DNA is TGTGCCATCAGCTCTAACAATGAGCAGTTCTTC.

J is TRBJ2-7 and V is TRBV19; 9 positions match TRBD1. The V gene end was trimmed by 3 bases and the J gene end by 2 bases; junction bases not matched to a gene: 8. The CDR3 is made up of 16 amino acids. CDR1 and CDR2 (germline): LNHDA, SQIVND (reference sequence). The CDR3 loop reads CASSMGMRQGAYEQYF. For the CDR3, the DNA is TGTGCCAGTAGTATGGGGATGAGACAGGGGGCCTACGAGCAGTACTTC.

This clone was observed a handful of times. The genes are TRBV19 and TRBJ1-2; D unresolved. V was cut by 8 bases and J by 4 bases, with 8 bases left in between. This CDR3 comprises 11 residues. From germline, CDR1 is LNHDA and CDR2 SQIVND (reference sequence). This CDR3 is CASAQSYGYTF. CDR3 nucleotides: TGTGCCAGTGCCCAGTCCTATGGCTACACCTTC.

The chain is built from TRBV29-1 and TRBJ1-6, with 8 bases that match TRBD1. V lost 0 bases to trimming and J lost 12 bases; unmatched junction nucleotides: 7. The CDR3 runs 14 residues. Germline CDR1 is SQVTM and CDR2 is ANQGSEA. The CDR3 region is CSVEESQGAGPLHF. Here the CDR3 DNA reads TGCAGCGTTGAAGAGAGCCAGGGGGCAGGACCCCTCCACTTT.

The V call is TRBV18, the J call TRBJ1-2, with 8 positions matching TRBD1. CDR1 and CDR2 from the germline V gene are KGHSH and LQKENI. CDR3 length equals 16 residues. Trimming removed 1 base from V and 5 bases from J; junction bases left unmatched: 9. The CDR3 region is CASSPRDRGVGYGYTF. The CDR3 DNA is TGTGCCAGCTCACCACGTGACAGGGGTGTTGGGTATGGCTACACCTTC. The full variable domain, completed using reference TRBV18 and TRBJ1-2, is NAGVMQNPRHLVRRRGQEARLRCSPMKGHSHVYWYRQLPEEGLKFMVYLQKENIIDESGMPKERFSAEFPKEGPSILRIQQVVRGDSAAYFCASSPRDRGVGYGYTFGSGTRLTVV.